This T cell receptor beta chain is drawn from a study of response to subunit inactivated influenza vaccine. Study results and limitations: T cells newly recruited by each seasonal influenza vaccination are few, the authors suggested.

TCRdb processed the RT-PCR reads anew with MiXCR; each CDR3 protein has one entry. This sample has about 520,000 distinct CDR3 sequences, with approximately 7.7% found just once. This clonotype was observed at least ten times. As yet, its antigen is unknown. Germline values: CDR1 SQVTM, CDR2 ANQGSEA. This CDR3 spans 13 amino acids. Trimming left V 3 bases short and J 4 bases short, with 11 bases between. Sequencing used PBMCs from blood, obtained about 24 months after vaccination. This TCR was recovered from a man aged 45 to 70 who received an inactivated influenza vaccine. The genes are TRBV29-1 and TRBJ2-3, with D uncertain. CDR3 sequence reads: CSVDAESADTQYF. The CDR3 coding sequence is TGCAGCGTTGATGCGGAGTCGGCAGATACGCAGTATTTT.